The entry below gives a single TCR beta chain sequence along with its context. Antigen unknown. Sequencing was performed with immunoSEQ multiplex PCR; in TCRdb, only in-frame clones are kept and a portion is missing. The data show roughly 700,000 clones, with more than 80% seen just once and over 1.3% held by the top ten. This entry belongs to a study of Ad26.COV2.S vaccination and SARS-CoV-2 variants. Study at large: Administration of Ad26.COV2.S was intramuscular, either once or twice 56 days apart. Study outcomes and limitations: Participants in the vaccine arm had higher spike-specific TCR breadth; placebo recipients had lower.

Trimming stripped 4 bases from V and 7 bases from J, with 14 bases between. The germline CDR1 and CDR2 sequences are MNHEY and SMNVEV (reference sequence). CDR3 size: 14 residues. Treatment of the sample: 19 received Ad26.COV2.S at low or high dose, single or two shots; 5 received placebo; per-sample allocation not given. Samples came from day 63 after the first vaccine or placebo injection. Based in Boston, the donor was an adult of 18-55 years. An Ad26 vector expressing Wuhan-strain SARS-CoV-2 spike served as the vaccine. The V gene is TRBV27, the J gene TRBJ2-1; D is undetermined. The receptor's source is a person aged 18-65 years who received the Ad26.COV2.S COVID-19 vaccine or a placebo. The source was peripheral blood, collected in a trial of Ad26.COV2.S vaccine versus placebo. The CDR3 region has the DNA TGTGCCAGCAGTTCCGGTGGATCGATAAATGAGCAGTTCTTC. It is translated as CASSSGGSINEQFF.